Sequencing of this TCR beta chain was carried out in a study of blood T cell repertoires in COVID-19. In the study overall: Samples of COVID-19 (acute and convalescent) were obtained from the United States, Italy and Spain. T cells, B-cell-depleted T cells, or PBMCs supplied cDNA or gDNA.

Germline trimming cut 6 bases from V and 2 bases from J; bases unmatched to any gene: 6. The CDR3 covers 15 residues. Per germline, CDR1 MNHEY and CDR2 SVGAGI. In the original analysis: By means of reference gene primer amplification, nucleated cell counts were estimated. Sequencing was performed with immunoSEQ multiplex PCR; in TCRdb, only in-frame clones are kept and a portion is missing. V, J and clone size were drawn from that table, and D and trimming were deduced from the DNA. The table lists under 500,000 clones, about 89% of them singletons. This chain connects TRBV6-5 to TRBJ2-3, with 9 bases aligning to TRBD2. What was sequenced was peripheral blood. The source is a woman in her 30s with acute or convalescent COVID-19. The CDR3 DNA reads TGTGCCAGCAGCATCGCTAGCGGGGCCACAGATACGCAGTATTTT. Its protein is CASSIASGATDTQYF.